This TCR beta chain was sequenced in a study of T cell responses to AZD1222 COVID-19 vaccine. Background on the study: Pooling was applied to second doses at about 4 or about 12 weeks.

CDR1 is SQVTM and CDR2 is ANQGSEA in the germline V gene. Trimming left V 3 bases short and J 8 bases short, with 8 bases between. This CDR3 contains 11 residues. Study outcomes and limitations: Elevations in Spike-specific TCR breadth and depth followed administration of two AZD1222 doses. Clonal diversity may have been underestimated, and the donors were mostly white British, with more females than males. With dominance at 160-218 and 743-854, vaccine-associated CD4 TCRs spanned spike.

As regards this clone: Its target is unknown.

Assay used: immunoSEQ multiplex PCR; TCRdb lists only in-frame clones, some missing. The sample holds under 110,000 clones, roughly nine tenths seen once. The material was peripheral blood, obtained on day 0 of AZD1222 vaccination. The sequence derives from an adult in good health. The V and J genes are TRBV29-1 and TRBJ2-1; weak D call: TRBD2 (7 bases). The CDR3 DNA sequence: TGCAGCGTTGAGCGGGGGCATGAGCAGTTCTTC. This translates into CSVERGHEQFF.